These T cell receptor beta chains were read from a single sample in a study of CD8 T cells in ankylosing spondylitis. In TCRdb, the 5' RACE reads were re-called with MiXCR into one record per CDR3 protein. The sample shows around 140,000 distinct CDR3 sequences, approximately 17% of them seen only once. The material sequenced was blood, either unsorted or a sorted T cell fraction (not recorded which). All receptors derive from a male donor with ankylosing spondylitis. Both conserved end residues are part of each CDR3. D genes are given only for firm matches. Clone sizes are given selectively: once, few, many, or a class where the clone is expanded.

TGTGCCAGCAGCCAAGTGGTCAGGGGATCCTACAATGAGCAGTTCTTC	CASSQVVRGSYNEQFF	.	TRBV4-2	TRBJ2-1	many	16
TGTGCCAGCAGTACCCAGGTCCCTCTACTCGAGGGCTACGAGCAGTACTTC	CASSTQVPLLEGYEQYF	.	TRBV6-1	TRBJ2-7	.	17
TGCAGTGCTAGCATTATCCACCACCAGCGGGAGCCGGCAGATACGCAGTATTTT	CSASIIHHQREPADTQYF	TRBD2	TRBV20-1	TRBJ2-3	few	18
TGTGCCACCAGTGATTTCTTCGGGACAAATATAAATGAGCAGTTCTTC	CATSDFFGTNINEQFF	.	TRBV24-1	TRBJ2-1	.	16
TGTGCCAGCAGCCACAGACGGGGGCCATACAATGAGCAGTTCTTC	CASSHRRGPYNEQFF	.	TRBV7-8	TRBJ2-1	few	15
TGTGCCAGCAGAGGATCCGGCCAGGGCCATGGCTACACCTTC	CASRGSGQGHGYTF	.	TRBV2	TRBJ1-2	few	14
TGTGCCAGCAGTCGGTCTGGGAGCGGGAGTTTGTTCTTC	CASSRSGSGSLFF	TRBD2	TRBV12-3/TRBV12-4	TRBJ2-1	few	13
TGTGCCAGCATAGGACAGAGGAACACTGAAGCTTTCTTT	CASIGQRNTEAFF	.	TRBV6-1	TRBJ1-1	.	13
TGTGCTAGTGTCCGGGAGTTCTACAATGAGCAGTTCTTC	CASVREFYNEQFF	.	TRBV12-5	TRBJ2-1	.	13
TGTGCCAGCAGCGGGGGAACAGGGGGGATGGATCAGCCCCAGCATTTT	CASSGGTGGMDQPQHF	TRBD1	TRBV9	TRBJ1-5	few	16
TGTGCCAGCAGCTCCCCGCCGGGATACGAGCAGTACTTC	CASSSPPGYEQYF	.	TRBV13	TRBJ2-7	.	13
TGCGCCAGCAGCTTGGCTGTCGTGGGTGGGAACACTGAAGCTTTCTTT	CASSLAVVGGNTEAFF	.	TRBV5-1	TRBJ1-1	.	16
TGTGCCAGCAGCCTAGACAGGGGGCCCGGGGAGCTGTTTTTT	CASSLDRGPGELFF	TRBD1	TRBV28	TRBJ2-2	.	14
TGCGCCAGCAGCTTGGGGACAGGGGGCGCGGTGGAAGCTTTCTTT	CASSLGTGGAVEAFF	TRBD1	TRBV5-1	TRBJ1-1	many	15
TGTGCCAGCAAATTGGGTTACGAGCAGTACTTC	CASKLGYEQYF	.	TRBV27	TRBJ2-7	.	11
TGTGCCAGTGCGATGACAGCCTCCTACGAGCAGTACTTC	CASAMTASYEQYF	.	TRBV27	TRBJ2-7	.	13
TGTGCCAGCTCAAATCTACGGGGGTTCAATCAGCCCCAGCATTTT	CASSNLRGFNQPQHF	.	TRBV18	TRBJ1-5	few	15
TGCGCCAGCAGCTTATTTTCGTGGCGGGAGGGAAATGAGCAGTTCTTC	CASSLFSWREGNEQFF	TRBD2	TRBV5-1	TRBJ2-1	.	16
TGTGCAAGTCGCTCCGGGGGACTAGCGGGACAACCACGCTCCTACGAGCAGTACTTC	CASRSGGLAGQPRSYEQYF	.	TRBV12-2	TRBJ2-7	once	19
TGCGCCAGCAGCCAAGTTCCCGAAATGGGGGGCTACACCTTC	CASSQVPEMGGYTF	.	TRBV4-3	TRBJ1-2	.	14
TGTGCCAGCAGCGCCGCAGCGGGACGGGGGGAGCTGTTTTTT	CASSAAAGRGELFF	TRBD2	TRBV7-8	TRBJ2-2	few	14
TGCAGTGCTAGATCACTAGCGATCTACAATGAGCAGTTCTTC	CSARSLAIYNEQFF	TRBD2	TRBV20-1	TRBJ2-1	many	14
TGTGCCAGCAGTTACTCGGGGGGGGCATGGGGGCAGTTCTTC	CASSYSGGAWGQFF	.	TRBV6-5	TRBJ2-1	.	14
TGTGCCAGCACCCTGAGGGAAGCGGGACCGTCCCACAATGAGCAGTTCTTC	CASTLREAGPSHNEQFF	TRBD2	TRBV28	TRBJ2-1	.	17